This TCR beta chain is drawn from a study of vaccination effects on CD4 cells after COVID-19. To note about this clone: Its antigen is unknown.

Generated by immunoSEQ multiplex PCR, the TCRdb table keeps only in-frame clones and is missing some. This sample carries tens of thousands of clones, 75% to 80% of them seen once, and the ten largest clones take roughly 2%. Trimming cost V 4 bases and J 1 base; bases outside gene matches: 1. Germline CDR1 is SGHRS and CDR2 is YFSETQ. CDR3 length: 15 amino acids. Following 10 days of culture, CD4+ T cells were isolated. Half-medium changes using IL-2 medium occurred on days 3 and 7. The starting material was CD4+ T cells from PBMCs cultured without peptide, obtained before COVID-19 vaccination. The chain recombines TRBV5-1 with TRBJ2-2, with 10 bases lining up with TRBD2. This sequence originates from a human donor who received a COVID-19 vaccine. The CDR3 region is CASSPSGGNTGELFF. The CDR3 nucleotides are TGCGCCAGCAGCCCTAGCGGGGGGAACACCGGGGAGCTGTTTTTT.